In this sample, the clone carrying this T cell receptor (beta chain) turned up a few times. Its specificity is not known. Treatment noted: roughly 10-day PBMC culture with coronavirus spike peptide pools or control peptides (ViraFEST assay). Germline V CDR1 and CDR2: MNHNS, SASEGT. The CDR3 contains 13 residues. V gave up 6 bases and J gave up 6 bases; unmatched junction bases: 3. This sample was taken from a study of vaccination and CD4 T cells after COVID-19. About the study: Convalescent donors totaled six males and four females, including two who were Hispanic.

The study sequenced cultured CD4+ T cell DNA using the Oncomine TCR Beta short-read assay. TCRdb re-called the PCR reads with MiXCR, one entry per CDR3 protein. The data show about 14,000 distinct CDR3 sequences, with around 50% seen just once and 8.5% to 12% held by the top ten. This specimen was CD4+ T cells from blood, cultured in vitro, taken before SARS-CoV-2 vaccination. The V and J genes are TRBV6-1 and TRBJ1-5, with TRBD1 matching 9 bases. The TCR sequence derives from a human donor who had recovered from COVID-19. The CDR3 loop is CASSRDRVQPQHF. The CDR3 coding sequence is TGTGCCAGCAGCCGGGACAGGGTTCAGCCCCAGCATTTT.